This TCR beta chain originates from a study of T cells after yellow fever vaccination. This clonotype was recorded many times. TCRdb itself ran the 5' RACE reads through MiXCR, one entry per CDR3 protein. The sample holds about 69,000 distinct CDR3 sequences, 4.5% to 7.5% seen once. The V segment lost 4 bases and the J segment 2 bases; nucleotides outside the gene matches: 4. The CDR3 runs 14 residues. Germline V gene lookup returns CDR1 SGDLS and CDR2 YYNGEE. This sequence joins TRBV9 and TRBJ2-5, with 8 bases that match TRBD1. This sequence originates from a man aged 18 to 29 who received the YFV17D yellow fever vaccine. Source: CD4+ T cells sorted from PBMCs, taken more than 13 days after the first yellow fever vaccination. CDR3 loop: CASSSTGVQETQYF. As DNA, the CDR3 is TGTGCCAGCAGCTCGACAGGGGTTCAAGAGACCCAGTACTTC.